This TCR beta chain was sequenced during a study of cytomegalovirus exposure and HLA in healthy donors. Findings of the study overall: Reported performance of the classifier showed diagnosis of cytomegalovirus status with high specificity and sensitivity. Within the 90 to 150 validation repertoires, first-cohort TCR clusters tended to co-occur, according to a later analysis.

V lost 4 bases to trimming and J lost 1 base, with 17 bases between them. Germline-derived CDR1 and CDR2 are MNHEY and SVGAGI. The CDR3 contains 16 residues. It was the roughly 130-subject validation cohort, separate from the roughly 700-subject first cohort, to which the donors belonged. TCRdb's copy holds only in-frame clones and misses some; the assay was immunoSEQ multiplex PCR. The data hold roughly 90,000 clones, with roughly 85% observed a single time. A word on this clone: The antigen remains undetermined.

The rearrangement links TRBV6-5 to TRBJ2-7; the D gene is possibly TRBD2 (7 bases). Material: PBMCs. The clonotype comes from a man younger than 35 in good health and CMV-seropositive. The CDR3 reads CASSFDRGGGSYEQYF. In DNA form, the CDR3 reads TGTGCCAGCAGTTTCGACCGAGGGGGGGGGTCCTACGAGCAGTACTTC.